This record covers a single T cell receptor beta chain. From germline, CDR1 is SGHRS and CDR2 YFSETQ. V was cut by 4 bases and J by 1 base, with 8 bases left in between. The CDR3 loop spans 13 amino acids. Donors comprised only Caucasian adults living in Nashville, Tennessee. The authors' processing: Owing to the provision of junction-only sequences devoid of quality scores by immunoSEQ, filtering differed. Repertoires were generated with immunoSEQ multiplex PCR, while TCRdb's copy carries only in-frame clones and drops some. The DNA gave D and trimming, while V, J and clone size come from that table. The sample has some 2,500,000 clones; 93% are singletons. The data are from a study of shared clonotypes between healthy human individuals.

V gene TRBV5-1 combines with J gene TRBJ1-1; no clear D gene. Input material: naive CD4+ T cells from PBMCs. Specified subset: CD45RA+ positively selected. The source is a man aged 18 to 30 in good health. Some clones in this sample may be carry-over from other donors' samples. CDR3 nucleotides: TGCGCCAGCAGCCCCCAGGAGAACACTGAAGCTTTCTTT. Amino acids: CASSPQENTEAFF. The full variable domain, completed using reference TRBV5-1 and TRBJ1-1, is KAGVTQTPRYLIKTRGQQVTLSCSPISGHRSVSWYQQTPGQGLQFLFEYFSETQRNKGNFPGRFSGRQFSNSRSEMNVSTLELGDSALYLCASSPQENTEAFFGQGTRLTVV.